The 17 T cell receptor beta chains given below trace back to one sample, sequenced in a study of blood T cell repertoires in COVID-19. Produced via immunoSEQ multiplex PCR; TCRdb's table is partial and in-frame only. The sample lists under 300,000 clones; approximately 86% were seen once. The sequencing input was PBMCs or T cells enriched from blood (not recorded which). These receptors were taken from a woman aged 45-65 years who had recovered from COVID-19.

The rearrangement uses TRBV27 and TRBJ2-2; TRBD2 agrees at 9 bases. V shed 6 bases and J 6 bases; nucleotides not matched to a gene: 8. Germline values: CDR1 MNHEY, CDR2 SMNVEV (reference sequence). The CDR3 runs to 15 residues. The CDR3 region has the DNA TGTGCCAGCAGACAGGGCGGGAGGGCCCCCGGGGAGCTGTTTTTT. Translated: CASRQGGRAPGELFF.

The genes are TRBV25-1 and TRBJ2-2; D gene uncertain. CDR1 and CDR2 (germline): MGHDK, SYGVNS. The CDR3 covers 14 residues. Trimming cost V 3 bases and J 0 bases, with 5 bases left between them. The CDR3 coding sequence is TGTGCCAGCAGTGATGCGGCGAACACCGGGGAGCTGTTTTTT. Translation: CASSDAANTGELFF.

DNA of the CDR3: TGTGCCAGCAGCGGACTAGTCTCTTCAGATGAGCAGTTCTTC. It codes for CASSGLVSSDEQFF. The rearrangement uses TRBV9 and TRBJ2-1, with D possibly matching TRBD2 (6 bases). Trimming left V 3 bases short and J 8 bases short, with 15 bases between. Germline lookup yields CDR1 SGDLS and CDR2 YYNGEE. The CDR3 consists of 14 residues.

The J gene is TRBJ1-2, the V gene TRBV7-9; D ambiguous. This CDR3 spans 15 amino acids. Germline values: CDR1 SEHNR, CDR2 FQNEAQ (reference sequence). Trimming shortened V by 4 bases and J by 7 bases, and 19 bases separated the two germline ends. The CDR3 bases are TGTGCCAGCAGCTCCCGGGAGAGGCGTTTGGGTGGCTACACCTTC. Its protein product is CASSSRERRLGGYTF.

The V call is TRBV29-1, the J call TRBJ2-7; D is possibly TRBD1 (6 bases). The CDR3 has 13 amino acids. V lost 7 bases and J 3 bases, leaving 16 bases between the germline ends. The germline V gene encodes CDR1 SQVTM and CDR2 ANQGSEA. The CDR3 loop reads CSAADSPSYEQYF. CDR3 sequence (DNA): TGCAGCGCCGCGGACAGCCCCAGCTACGAGCAGTACTTC.

In this sample, this clone turned up once. V is TRBV27 and J is TRBJ2-7; TRBD1 aligns across 7 bases. The CDR3 covers 14 residues. CDR1 MNHEY and CDR2 SMNVEV come from the germline V gene (reference sequence). V was clipped by 10 bases and J by 0 bases; unmatched bases: 9. The CDR3, as DNA: TGTGCCACCAGGGACAGATTCTACTCCTACGAGCAGTACTTC. Its translation: CATRDRFYSYEQYF.

The chain links TRBV28 to TRBJ2-7; tentative D call: TRBD2 (5 bases). Germline-derived CDR1 and CDR2 are MDHEN and SYDVKM. V was shortened by 2 bases and J by 4 bases, with 21 bases between the two germline ends. There are 17 residues in the CDR3. The CDR3 DNA reads as TGTGCCAGCAGTTTAAACCCTAGCTCGGCTCCCACTTACGAGCAGTACTTC. Its protein is CASSLNPSSAPTYEQYF. Full variable domain (remainder filled in from reference TRBV28 and TRBJ2-7): DVKVTQSSRYLVKRTGEKVFLECVQDMDHENMFWYRQDPGLGLRLIYFSYDVKMKEKGDIPEGYSVSREKKERFSLILESASTNQTSMYLCASSLNPSSAPTYEQYFGPGTRLTVT.

The J gene is TRBJ1-5, the V gene TRBV16; maybe TRBD1 (6 bases). V lost 4 bases and J 5 bases, leaving 18 bases between the germline ends. The CDR3 length is 16 residues. Germline CDR1 is KGHSY and CDR2 is FQNENV. This chain's CDR3 is CASSLRGGGQHQPQHF. CDR3 sequence (DNA): TGTGCCAGCAGCCTCCGTGGGGGGGGCCAACATCAGCCCCAGCATTTT.

The chain recombines TRBV7-9 with TRBJ1-1; 8 nucleotides align to TRBD1. V was pared by 2 bases and J by 3 bases, with 8 bases of the junction left unmatched. This CDR3 contains 16 residues. Germline CDR1 and CDR2: SEHNR and FQNEAQ (reference sequence). The CDR3 DNA reads as TGTGCCAGCAGCTTATACCCGGACAGGGCGGACACTGAAGCTTTCTTT. Translation: CASSLYPDRADTEAFF. Complete variable domain (other parts from reference TRBV7-9 and TRBJ1-1): DTGVSQNPRHKITKRGQNVTFRCDPISEHNRLYWYRQTLGQGPEFLTYFQNEAQLEKSRLLSDRFSAERPKGSFSTLEIQRTEQGDSAMYLCASSLYPDRADTEAFFGQGTRLTVV.

The chain joins TRBV27 to TRBJ2-3; TRBD1 might be the D (6 bases). The CDR3 consists of 16 residues. In germline, CDR1 is MNHEY, CDR2 SMNVEV (reference sequence). V shed 5 bases and J shed 1 base, with 16 bases lying between them. Here the CDR3 DNA reads TGTGCCAGCAGTGTCAGACAGGCACTGGGCACAGATACGCAGTATTTT. Encoded protein: CASSVRQALGTDTQYF.

The chain carries TRBV11-3 and TRBJ2-1, with 12 bases matching TRBD1. The CDR3 length is 14 residues. Germline lookup yields CDR1 SGHNT and CDR2 YENEEA. The junction had 4 bases not matched to a gene; V was cut back by 4 bases and J by 9 bases. The CDR3: CASSSGQGAGEQFF. CDR3 bases: TGTGCCAGCAGCTCGGGACAGGGGGCGGGTGAGCAGTTCTTC.

J is TRBJ2-1 and V is TRBV7-8; 9 bases line up with TRBD2. Germline V gene sequence: CDR1 SGHVS, CDR2 FQNEAQ. The CDR3 loop spans 17 amino acids. Trimming removed 5 bases from V and 7 bases from J; junction bases left unmatched: 15. CDR3 sequence: CASSPPLRAGGYNEQFF. CDR3 sequence (DNA): TGTGCCAGCAGCCCCCCCCTAAGAGCGGGAGGCTATAATGAGCAGTTCTTC. Full variable domain (missing parts from reference TRBV7-8 and TRBJ2-1): GAGVSQSPRYKVAKRGQDVALRCDPISGHVSLFWYQQALGQGPEFLTYFQNEAQLDKSGLPSDRFFAERPEGSVSTLKIQRTQQEDSAVYLCASSPPLRAGGYNEQFFGPGTRLTVL.

The chain recombines TRBV3-1 (or the pseudogene TRBV3-2) with TRBJ1-2; D is uncertain. Germline values: CDR1 LGHDT, CDR2 YNNKEL (reference sequence). The CDR3 has 15 amino acids. Trimming cost V 1 base and J 4 bases, with 13 bases left between them. CDR3 nucleotides: TGTGCCAGCAGCCAAGGGCACCTAAGCGGCTATGGCTACACCTTC. Protein sequence: CASSQGHLSGYGYTF.

The rearrangement links TRBV5-1 to TRBJ2-3; 8 bases align to TRBD2. V gave up 0 bases and J gave up 5 bases; unmatched junction bases: 8. Germline assignment: CDR1 SGHRS and CDR2 YFSETQ. CDR3 size: 16 residues. The CDR3 sequence: CASSLGEAGAGDTQYF. The CDR3 DNA reads as TGCGCCAGCAGCTTGGGGGAAGCGGGAGCTGGAGATACGCAGTATTTT.

The gene calls are TRBV7-2 and TRBJ2-3, with 7 bases that match TRBD1. J was trimmed by 2 bases and V by 5 bases; bases with no gene match: 4. CDR1 is SGHTA and CDR2 is FQGNSA in the germline V gene. CDR3 size: 14 residues. In nucleotides, the CDR3 is TGTGCCAGCAGCCGCGGACAGGTCACAGATACGCAGTATTTT. Translating gives CASSRGQVTDTQYF.

The chain carries TRBV6-5 and TRBJ2-2; possibly TRBD2 for D (6 bases). The V gene's germline CDR1 is MNHEY and CDR2 SVGAGI. This CDR3 is 14 amino acids long. V was trimmed by 6 bases and J by 4 bases, leaving 12 bases between them. This CDR3 is CASSSLAITGELFF. CDR3 bases: TGTGCCAGCAGCTCGCTAGCGATCACCGGGGAGCTGTTTTTT.

This clone was detected only a few times. The chain recombines TRBV13 with TRBJ1-1; D is unresolved. The V gene lost 5 bases and the J gene lost 1 base, with 8 bases spanning the gap. CDR3 length: 13 amino acids. Per germline, CDR1 PRHDT and CDR2 FYEKMQ (reference sequence). The DNA for the CDR3 is TGTGCCAGCAGCCATTCACAGAACACTGAAGCTTTCTTT. It yields the protein CASSHSQNTEAFF.